This entry is about one T cell receptor (beta chain). Its antigen remains unidentified. This specimen belongs to a study of shared clonotypes between healthy human individuals. Broader study findings: Rarefaction curves obtained for sorted subsets showed sequencing incomplete despite large depth. Sampling included only blood; tissue repertoires likely differ.

CD45RA-negative memory and CD45RA+ naive subsets were split from the CD4+ cells. Replicate PCRs run on sorted subsets employed approximately 0.2 ug DNA, some 33,000 T cell genomes. TCRdb's table, derived via immunoSEQ multiplex PCR, lists solely in-frame clones and lacks some. The sample carries about 1.5 million clones, about 96% recorded once. This TCR was recovered from a man aged 25 to 40 in good health. The source material was naive CD4+ T cells sorted from blood. Described subset: CD45RA+ positively selected.

In DNA form, the CDR3 reads TGCAGCGTTGTGAACCCAGGGGGGTCCTACGAGCAGTACTTC. Translation gives CSVVNPGGSYEQYF. This sequence joins TRBV29-1 and TRBJ2-7, with TRBD1 as a possible D gene (7 bases). Trimming removed 4 bases from V and 1 base from J, with 14 bases in between. CDR3 size: 14 residues. CDR1 and CDR2 (germline): SQVTM, ANQGSEA.